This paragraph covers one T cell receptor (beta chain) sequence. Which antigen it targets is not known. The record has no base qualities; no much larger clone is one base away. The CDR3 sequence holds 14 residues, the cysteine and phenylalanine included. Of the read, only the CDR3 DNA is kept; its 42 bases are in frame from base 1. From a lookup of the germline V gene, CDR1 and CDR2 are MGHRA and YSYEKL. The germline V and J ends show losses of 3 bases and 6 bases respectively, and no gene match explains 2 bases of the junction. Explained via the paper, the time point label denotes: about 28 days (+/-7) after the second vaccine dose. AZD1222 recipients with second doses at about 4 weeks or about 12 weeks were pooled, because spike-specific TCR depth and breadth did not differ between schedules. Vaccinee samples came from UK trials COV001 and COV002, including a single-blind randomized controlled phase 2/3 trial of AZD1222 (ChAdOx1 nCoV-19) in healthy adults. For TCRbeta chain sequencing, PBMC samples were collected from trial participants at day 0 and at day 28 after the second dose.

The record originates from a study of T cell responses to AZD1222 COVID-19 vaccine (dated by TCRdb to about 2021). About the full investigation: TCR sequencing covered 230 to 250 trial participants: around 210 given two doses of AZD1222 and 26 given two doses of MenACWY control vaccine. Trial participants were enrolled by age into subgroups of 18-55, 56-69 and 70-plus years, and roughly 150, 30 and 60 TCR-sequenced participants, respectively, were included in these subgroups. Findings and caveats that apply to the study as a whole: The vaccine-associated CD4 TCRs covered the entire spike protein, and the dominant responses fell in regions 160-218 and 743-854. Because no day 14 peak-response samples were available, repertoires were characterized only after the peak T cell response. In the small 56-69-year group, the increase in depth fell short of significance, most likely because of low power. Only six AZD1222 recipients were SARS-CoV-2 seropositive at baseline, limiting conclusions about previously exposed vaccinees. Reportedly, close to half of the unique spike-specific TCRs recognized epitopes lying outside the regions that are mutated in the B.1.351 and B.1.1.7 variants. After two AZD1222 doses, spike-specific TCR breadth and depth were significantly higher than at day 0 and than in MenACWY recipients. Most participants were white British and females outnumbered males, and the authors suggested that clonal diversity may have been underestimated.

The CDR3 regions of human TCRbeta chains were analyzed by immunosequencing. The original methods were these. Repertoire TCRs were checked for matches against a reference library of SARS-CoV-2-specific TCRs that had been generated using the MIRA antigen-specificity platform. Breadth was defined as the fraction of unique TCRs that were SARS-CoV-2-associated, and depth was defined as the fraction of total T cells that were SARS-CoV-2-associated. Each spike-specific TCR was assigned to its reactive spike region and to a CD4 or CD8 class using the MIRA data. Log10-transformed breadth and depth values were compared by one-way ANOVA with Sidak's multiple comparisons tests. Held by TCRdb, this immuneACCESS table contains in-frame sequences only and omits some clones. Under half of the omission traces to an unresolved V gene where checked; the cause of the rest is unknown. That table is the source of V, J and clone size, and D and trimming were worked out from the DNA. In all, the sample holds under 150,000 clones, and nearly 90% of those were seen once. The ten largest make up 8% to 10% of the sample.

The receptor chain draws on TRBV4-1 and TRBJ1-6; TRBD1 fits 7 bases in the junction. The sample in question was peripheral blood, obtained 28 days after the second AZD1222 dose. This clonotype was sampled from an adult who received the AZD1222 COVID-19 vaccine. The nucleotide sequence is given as TGCGCCAGCAGCCATAACAGGGGTAATTCACCCCTCCACTTT. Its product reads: CASSHNRGNSPLHF.